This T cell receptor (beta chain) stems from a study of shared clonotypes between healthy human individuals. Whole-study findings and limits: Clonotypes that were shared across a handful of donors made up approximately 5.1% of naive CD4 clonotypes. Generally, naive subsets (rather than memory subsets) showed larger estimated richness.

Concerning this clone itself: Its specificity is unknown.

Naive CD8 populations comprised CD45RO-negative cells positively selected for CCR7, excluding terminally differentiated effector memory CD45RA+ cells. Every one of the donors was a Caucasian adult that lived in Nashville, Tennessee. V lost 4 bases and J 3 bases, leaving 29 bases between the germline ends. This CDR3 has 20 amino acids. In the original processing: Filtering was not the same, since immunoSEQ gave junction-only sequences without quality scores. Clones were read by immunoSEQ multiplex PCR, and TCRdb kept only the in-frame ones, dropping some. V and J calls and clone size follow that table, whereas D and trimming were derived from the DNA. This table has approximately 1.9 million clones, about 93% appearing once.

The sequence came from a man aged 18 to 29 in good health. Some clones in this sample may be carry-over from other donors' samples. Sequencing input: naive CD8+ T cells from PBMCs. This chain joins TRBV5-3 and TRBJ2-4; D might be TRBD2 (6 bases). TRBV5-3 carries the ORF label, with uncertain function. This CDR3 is CARSIHSSSGPLEGKNIQYF. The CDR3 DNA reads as TGTGCCAGAAGCATACATTCCTCATCCGGGCCGCTGGAGGGCAAAAACATTCAGTACTTC.